The 16 T cell receptor beta chains presented below share a single source sample, sequenced in a study of a mutant IDH1 vaccine in newly diagnosed glioma. The time point denotes: baseline, week 1 (first vaccination visit). Sample treatment: pre-vaccination baseline after standard-of-care therapy. Some clones are missing from TCRdb's copy, which holds only in-frame ones; the method was immunoSEQ multiplex PCR. This sample has around 37,000 clones, with around 82% found just once. Sequenced here: PBMCs, sampled from a glioma patient treated with radiotherapy, temozolomide or both. The receptors were gathered from a man in his forties or fifties with glioma. Some clones in this sample may be carry-over from other donors' samples.

This clone has just one count. The chain has TRBV10-1 and TRBJ1-4; a possible D gene is TRBD1 (5 bases). Germline CDR1 reads WNHNN; CDR2 reads SYGVQD (reference sequence). V gave up 6 bases and J gave up 7 bases, with 18 bases separating them. CDR3 length: 15 amino acids. The CDR3 coding sequence is TGCGCCAGCAGCCCCACCGGGACGTGGGGTGAAAAACTGTTTTTT. Translating it yields CASSPTGTWGEKLFF.

The chain combines TRBV19 with TRBJ1-4, with a possible D match to TRBD1 (5 bases). The CDR3 consists of 16 residues. Trimming stripped 4 bases from V and 7 bases from J, with 19 bases between. The germline V gene has CDR1 LNHDA and CDR2 SQIVND (reference sequence). DNA of the CDR3: TGTGCCAGTAGTAGGGGGGAGACGAGTCTAGGTGAAAAACTGTTTTTT. Translated, it gives CASSRGETSLGEKLFF.

The gene calls are TRBV30 and TRBJ2-7, with a weak D call TRBD1 (6 bases). The length of the CDR3 is 12 residues. Germline-derived CDR1 and CDR2 are GTSNPN and SVGIG (reference sequence). Trimming shortened V by 2 bases and J by 6 bases, and 11 bases separated the two germline ends. The CDR3 spells CAWSRTGREQYF. The CDR3 DNA reads as TGTGCCTGGAGTAGAACAGGGCGCGAGCAGTACTTC.

This clone was detected only a few times. The chain is built from TRBV18 and TRBJ1-5; D call uncertain. Germline V CDR1 and CDR2: KGHSH, LQKENI. The CDR3 runs to 15 residues. With 6 bases removed from V and 0 bases from J, the gap between germline ends came to 12 bases. The CDR3, as DNA: TGTGCCAGCTCTGACCGATCCCTTAGCAATCAGCCCCAGCATTTT. It specifies CASSDRSLSNQPQHF.

The chain combines TRBV18 with TRBJ2-5; D could derive from TRBD1 or TRBD2 (5 bases each). The V end lost 0 bases, the J end lost 4 bases, and 15 bases lay between the germline ends. The CDR3 consists of 16 residues. Germline V gene sequence: CDR1 KGHSH, CDR2 LQKENI. CDR3: CASSPPSDPRGETQYF. CDR3 coding DNA: TGTGCCAGCTCACCACCTTCCGACCCGAGGGGAGAGACCCAGTACTTC.

This clone is a singleton in its sample. The chain carries TRBV18 and TRBJ2-2, with D unclear. Trimming shortened V by 3 bases and J by 0 bases, and 5 bases separated the two germline ends. CDR1 is KGHSH, CDR2 LQKENI, per germline. The CDR3 runs to 14 residues. CDR3: CASSPHANTGELFF. The CDR3 nucleotides are TGTGCCAGCTCACCGCACGCGAACACCGGGGAGCTGTTTTTT. Full variable domain (outside the CDR3, taken from reference TRBV18 and TRBJ2-2): NAGVMQNPRHLVRRRGQEARLRCSPMKGHSHVYWYRQLPEEGLKFMVYLQKENIIDESGMPKERFSAEFPKEGPSILRIQQVVRGDSAAYFCASSPHANTGELFFGEGSRLTVL.

V and J are TRBV27 and TRBJ2-7; 7 bases are shared with TRBD2. V shed 6 bases, J shed 2 bases, and the junction held 4 bases outside the gene matches. Germline V gene sequence: CDR1 MNHEY, CDR2 SMNVEV (reference sequence). This CDR3 comprises 13 residues. The CDR3 DNA reads TGTGCCAGCAGAGGTCGGGGGGCCTACGAGCAGTACTTC. This translates into CASRGRGAYEQYF.

The gene calls are TRBV4-1 and TRBJ1-4; the D is unclear. The length of the CDR3 is 16 residues. Deletions cut 2 bases from V and 8 bases from J, with 18 bases between. Germline CDR1 reads MGHRA; CDR2 reads YSYEKL. As DNA, the CDR3 is TGCGCCAGCAGCCAACCGACCGGGAGGATGAGGGAAAAACTGTTTTTT. It specifies CASSQPTGRMREKLFF.

This chain uses TRBV7-2 with TRBJ1-3; 7 nucleotides agree with TRBD1. CDR3 length: 15 amino acids. J lost 7 bases, V lost 6 bases, and 12 bases had no gene match. The germline V gene encodes CDR1 SGHTA and CDR2 FQGNSA. The CDR3, as DNA: TGTGCCAGCAGTCGACAGGGTACTCCTTGGAACACCATATATTTT. This encodes CASSRQGTPWNTIYF.

The sample holds a few counts of this clone. The chain recombines TRBV19 with TRBJ1-1; 7 bases map to TRBD1. There are 15 residues in the CDR3. Per germline, CDR1 LNHDA and CDR2 SQIVND (reference sequence). V gave up 6 bases and J gave up 0 bases; unmatched junction bases: 7. The CDR3: CASRRGQIMNTEAFF. The CDR3 DNA reads TGTGCCAGTAGGAGGGGACAGATCATGAACACTGAAGCTTTCTTT.

This chain links TRBV5-4 with TRBJ2-7, with TRBD1 matching over 7 bases. This CDR3 has 14 residues. V lost 4 bases and J lost 3; bases outside the gene matches: 7. Germline CDR1 is SGHNT and CDR2 is YYREEE (reference sequence). CDR3 nucleotides: TGTGCCAGCAGCCGATCGACAGGGATCTACGAGCAGTACTTC. Translating it yields CASSRSTGIYEQYF.

The rearrangement joins TRBV28 to TRBJ2-2; D might be TRBD2 (7 bases). V was trimmed by 5 bases and J by 4 bases, leaving 14 bases between them. The CDR3 is 15 residues long. In germline, CDR1 is MDHEN, CDR2 SYDVKM. The CDR3 DNA sequence: TGTGCCAGCAGTCCCCAAGGGGGGGCCACCGGGGAGCTGTTTTTT. Translating it yields CASSPQGGATGELFF.

The rearrangement uses TRBV6-4 and TRBJ1-5, with a tentative D call TRBD1 (6 bases). This CDR3 comprises 14 residues. Between the trimmed V and J ends, which lost 5 bases and 2 bases, there was a span of 10 bases. Germline-derived CDR1 and CDR2 are MRHNA and SNTAGT. CDR3 DNA sequence: TGTGCCAGCAGTCAAGAGGGGGGCAATCAGCCCCAGCATTTT. Protein sequence: CASSQEGGNQPQHF.

J is TRBJ2-5 and V is TRBV18; TRBD1 might be the D (6 bases). The CDR3 contains 16 residues. V lost 2 bases to trimming and J lost 2 bases, with 15 bases between them. Germline-derived CDR1 and CDR2 are KGHSH and LQKENI. The CDR3 DNA reads as TGTGCCAGCTCACCAATGGGGGACATCTGGCAAGAGACCCAGTACTTC. Protein sequence: CASSPMGDIWQETQYF.

This clone was found a few times. This chain links TRBV14 with TRBJ1-1; 7 bases line up with TRBD1. Germline V gives CDR1 SGHDN, CDR2 FVKESK. This CDR3 comprises 15 residues. V was pared by 4 bases and J by 0 bases, with 5 bases of the junction left unmatched. DNA for the CDR3: TGTGCCAGCAGCCTCAACAGGGGACTGAACACTGAAGCTTTCTTT. It yields the protein CASSLNRGLNTEAFF.

The gene calls are TRBV30 and TRBJ2-7; D may be TRBD1 (5 bases). Trimming removed 5 bases from V and 5 bases from J, with 16 bases in between. In germline, CDR1 is GTSNPN, CDR2 SVGIG (reference sequence). This CDR3 region has 13 residues. DNA of the CDR3: TGTGCCTGGTACCCTCTACAGGTCCACGAGCAGTACTTC. As protein: CAWYPLQVHEQYF.